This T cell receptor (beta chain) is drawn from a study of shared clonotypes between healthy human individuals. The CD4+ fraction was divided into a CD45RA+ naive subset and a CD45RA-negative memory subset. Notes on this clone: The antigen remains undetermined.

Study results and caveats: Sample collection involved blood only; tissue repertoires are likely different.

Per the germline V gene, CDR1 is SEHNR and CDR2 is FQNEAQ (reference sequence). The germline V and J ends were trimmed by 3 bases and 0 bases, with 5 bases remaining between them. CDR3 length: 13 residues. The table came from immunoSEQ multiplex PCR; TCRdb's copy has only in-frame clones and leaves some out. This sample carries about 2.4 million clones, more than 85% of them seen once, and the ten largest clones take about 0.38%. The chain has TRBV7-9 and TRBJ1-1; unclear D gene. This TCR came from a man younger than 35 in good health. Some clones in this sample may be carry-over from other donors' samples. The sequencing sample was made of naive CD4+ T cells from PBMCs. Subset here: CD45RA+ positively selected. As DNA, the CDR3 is TGTGCCAGCAGCTTTGTACTGAACACTGAAGCTTTCTTT. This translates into CASSFVLNTEAFF.